The rows below give T cell receptor beta chains drawn from one sample of a study of blood T cell repertoires in COVID-19. This table comes from immunoSEQ multiplex PCR, and its TCRdb copy is limited to in-frame clones, with some not included. This table holds some 310,000 clones, around 87% found once. Material: peripheral blood. These TCRs come from a man aged 50 to 59 with active or convalescent COVID-19. Each CDR3 is given with its conserved first and last residue. The D gene is left open where the match is weak. Expanded clones are given a class, and other clones once, few, many or no size at all.

D	size	V	J	DNA	CDR3
NA	NA	TRBV28	TRBJ2-2	TGTGCCAGCAGTTTCCCCTCGGGGAGGGGGACCTACACCGGGGAGCTGTTTTTT	CASSFPSGRGTYTGELFF
NA	NA	TRBV28	TRBJ1-1	TGTGCCAGCAGTTTGCCGAGGGGGATGAACACTGAAGCTTTCTTT	CASSLPRGMNTEAFF
TRBD1	NA	TRBV6-4	TRBJ1-4	TGTGCCAGCAGTGACGAACAGGGGAAGACAACTAATGAAAAACTGTTTTTT	CASSDEQGKTTNEKLFF
NA	NA	TRBV3-1/TRBV3-2	TRBJ1-4	TGTGCCAGCAGCCAAGTAGGGGAAATCGGGGGAAAACTGTTTTTT	CASSQVGEIGGKLFF
NA	NA	TRBV19	TRBJ2-5	TGTGCCAGTAGTTTTGGGGGGTCGGAGACCCAGTACTTC	CASSFGGSETQYF
TRBD1	NA	TRBV6-2/TRBV6-3	TRBJ1-4	TGTGCCAGCAGTCCGGACAGGGGGAATGAAAAACTGTTTTTT	CASSPDRGNEKLFF
NA	NA	TRBV6-6	TRBJ1-4	TGTGCCAGCGCGGGGAGGGCTAATGAAAAACTGTTTTTT	CASAGRANEKLFF
NA	few	TRBV12-5	TRBJ1-6	TGTGCTAGTGGTTTGGACGACAGGTCCGGTAATTCACCCCTCCACTTT	CASGLDDRSGNSPLHF
TRBD1	NA	TRBV6-2/TRBV6-3	TRBJ1-5	TGTGCCAGCAGTACCGGGACAGAAAGTCAGCCCCAGCATTTT	CASSTGTESQPQHF
NA	NA	TRBV3-1/TRBV3-2	TRBJ1-2	TGTGCCAGCAGCCAGGAACCGGGAAGACAATTAAACTATGGCTACACCTTC	CASSQEPGRQLNYGYTF
NA	NA	TRBV2	TRBJ1-3	TGTGCCAGCAGTCCCCCCTATTTGCTCTCCAGGGGCACTGGAAACACCATATATTTT	CASSPPYLLSRGTGNTIYF
NA	NA	TRBV19	TRBJ1-1	TGTGCCAGTAGTATTGGACAGAACACTGAAGCTTTCTTT	CASSIGQNTEAFF
NA	NA	TRBV24-1	TRBJ2-1	TGTGCCACCAGTGATTATCAGGGTTCTGGTGAGCAGTTCTTC	CATSDYQGSGEQFF
TRBD2	NA	TRBV24-1	TRBJ2-7	TGTGCCACCAGTGAGGCCGGGACTAGCCAGTACTTC	CATSEAGTSQYF
NA	NA	TRBV19	TRBJ2-2	TGTGCCAGTAGACTAGCAGTAAACACCGGGGAGCTGTTTTTT	CASRLAVNTGELFF
NA	NA	TRBV13	TRBJ2-7	TGTGCCAGCAGCTTAGGCGGAGGGCGACTATACGAGCAGTACTTC	CASSLGGGRLYEQYF
NA	NA	TRBV28	TRBJ1-5	TGTGCCAGCAGCTCCCTTTACAGGGTGGGGGCTAGCAATCAGCCCCAGCATTTT	CASSSLYRVGASNQPQHF
NA	NA	TRBV6-2/TRBV6-3	TRBJ1-5	TGTGCCAGCAGGCCTTCACTGGGGGGCAGTGGGAAGAATGGTAGGAGAGGGAGGGCCCAGCATTTT	CASRPSLGGSGKNGRRGRAQHF
TRBD2	few	TRBV5-1	TRBJ2-7	TGCGCCAGCAGCTGGGGGACTAGGACCTACGAGCAGTACTTC	CASSWGTRTYEQYF
NA	NA	TRBV6-2/TRBV6-3	TRBJ2-7	TGTGCCAGCAGTACCCTAGGGGGCTACGAGCAGTACTTC	CASSTLGGYEQYF
TRBD2	NA	TRBV7-2	TRBJ2-7	TGTGCCAGCAGCTTTAGCGGGGGGAGCTCCTACGAGCAGTACTTC	CASSFSGGSSYEQYF